This paragraph reports one T cell receptor (beta chain). The antigen is not known. TCRdb's table, derived via immunoSEQ multiplex PCR, lists solely in-frame clones and lacks some. The sample carries roughly 57,000 clones, 75% to 85% recorded once. The source of the sample is a study of OX40 agonist ivuxolimab in advanced cancers. Study background: Males comprised over 80% of the group, whose mean age was approximately 60 years (range about 23 to 80). Study outcomes and limitations: At doses 0.1 to 3.0 mg/kg, CD4+ and CD8+ clones expanded. Among some nonresponders, normalized T-cell clonal expansion was also low. Among the lowest peripheral clonal expansion occurred in 0.1-3.0 mg/kg partial responders.

V dropped 1 base and J dropped 1 base, with 7 bases sitting between them. The CDR3 consists of 14 residues. Germline values: CDR1 MGHDK, CDR2 SYGVNS. This chain links TRBV25-1 with TRBJ2-5, with D tentatively TRBD1 (5 bases). This clonotype was sampled from an adult with an advanced solid tumor such as melanoma, head and neck, liver or kidney cancer. The material was CD4+ or CD8+ T cells sorted from blood, obtained in a trial of the OX40 agonist ivuxolimab. The CDR3 DNA follows: TGTGCCAGCAGTGAATGGACAACCCAAGAGACCCAGTACTTC. It translates to CASSEWTTQETQYF. Full variable domain (rest looked up from reference TRBV25-1 and TRBJ2-5): EADIYQTPRYLVIGTGKKITLECSQTMGHDKMYWYQQDPGMELHLIHYSYGVNSTEKGDLSSESTVSRIRTEHFPLTLESARPSHTSQYLCASSEWTTQETQYFGPGTRLLVL.